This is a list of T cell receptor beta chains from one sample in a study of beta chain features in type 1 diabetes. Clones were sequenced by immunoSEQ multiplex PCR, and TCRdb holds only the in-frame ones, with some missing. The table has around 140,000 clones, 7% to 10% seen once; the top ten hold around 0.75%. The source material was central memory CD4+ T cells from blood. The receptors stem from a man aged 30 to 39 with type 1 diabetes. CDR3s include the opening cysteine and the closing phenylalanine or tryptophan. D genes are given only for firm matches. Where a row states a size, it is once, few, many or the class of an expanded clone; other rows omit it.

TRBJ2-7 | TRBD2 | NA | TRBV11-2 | CASSSTSGGEQYF
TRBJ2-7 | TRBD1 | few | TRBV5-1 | CASSFDRAYEQYF
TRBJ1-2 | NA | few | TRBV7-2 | CASSLEFRRGYTF
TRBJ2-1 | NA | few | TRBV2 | CASSFPPGSYNEQFF
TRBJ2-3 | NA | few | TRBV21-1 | CASSKTICGADTQYF
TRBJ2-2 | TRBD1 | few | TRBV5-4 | CASSADRGRTGELFF
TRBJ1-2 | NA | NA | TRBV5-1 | CASSPPHRDGGYTF
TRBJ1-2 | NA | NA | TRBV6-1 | CASSEAYSLWTF
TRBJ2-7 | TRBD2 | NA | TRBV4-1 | CASSQDSSGSYEQYF
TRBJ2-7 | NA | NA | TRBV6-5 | CASSYGSRVGQYF
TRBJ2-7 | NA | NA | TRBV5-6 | CASRFGGVQGEQYF
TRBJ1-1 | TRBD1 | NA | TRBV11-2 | CASSSGQGSIRNTEAFF
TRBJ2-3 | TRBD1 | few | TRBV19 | CASSVRQGAYTDTQYF
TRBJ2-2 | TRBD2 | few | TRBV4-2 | CASSQGLASTGELFF
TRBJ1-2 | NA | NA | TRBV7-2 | CASSLVTVNYGYTF
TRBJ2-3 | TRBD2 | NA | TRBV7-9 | CASSRGGSGADTQYF
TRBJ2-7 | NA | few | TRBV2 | CASSWDFYEQYF
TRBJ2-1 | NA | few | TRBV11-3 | CASTSGYGNEQFF
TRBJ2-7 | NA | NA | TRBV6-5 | CASTPGGGGGGQYF
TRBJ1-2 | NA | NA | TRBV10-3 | CAISDSTGYTF
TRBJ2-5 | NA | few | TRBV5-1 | CASSLAGSGRETQYF
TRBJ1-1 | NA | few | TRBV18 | CASSQSQGNTEAFF
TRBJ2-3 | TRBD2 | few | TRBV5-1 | CASSLVAGADTQYF
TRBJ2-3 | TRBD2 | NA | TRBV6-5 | CASSRIAGAGDTQYF
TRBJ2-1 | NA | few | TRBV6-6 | CASSLQGGSYNEQFF
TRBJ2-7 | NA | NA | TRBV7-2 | CASSLGVAYEQYF
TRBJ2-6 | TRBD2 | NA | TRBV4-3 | CASSPRTSGGSGANVLTF
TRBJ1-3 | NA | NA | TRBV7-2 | CASSLLGGADGNTIYF
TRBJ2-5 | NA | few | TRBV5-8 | CASSLPPGTQYF
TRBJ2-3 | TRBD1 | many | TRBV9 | CASSRRGHEREDTQYF
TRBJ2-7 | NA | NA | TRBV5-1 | CASSFGGSYEQYF
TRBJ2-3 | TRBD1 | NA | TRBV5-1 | CASRSWDRATDTQYF
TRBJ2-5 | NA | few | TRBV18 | CASSPPSGETQYF
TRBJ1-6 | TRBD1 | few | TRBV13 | CASSLGDRGNSPLHF
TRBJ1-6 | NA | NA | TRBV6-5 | CASSYREDSPLHF
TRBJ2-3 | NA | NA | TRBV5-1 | CASSLTTSGADTQYF
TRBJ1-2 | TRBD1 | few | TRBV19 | CASSTPGTDYGYTF
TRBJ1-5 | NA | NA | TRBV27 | CASSRGVEGNQPQHF
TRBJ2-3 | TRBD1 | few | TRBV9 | CASSAGTGGVNTDTQYF
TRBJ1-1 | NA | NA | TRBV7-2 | CASSLARAGTEAFF
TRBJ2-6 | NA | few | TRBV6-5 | CASSRPGGANVLTF
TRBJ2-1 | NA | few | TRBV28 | CASSFGGGDEQFF
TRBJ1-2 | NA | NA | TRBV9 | CASSPSVGGDRGYTF
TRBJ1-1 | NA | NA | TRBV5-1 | CASSWGPQGVNTEAFF
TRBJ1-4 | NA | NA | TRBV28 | CASSLANRELFF
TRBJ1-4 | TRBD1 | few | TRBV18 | CASSRAGTGSEKLFF
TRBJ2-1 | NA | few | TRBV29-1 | CSVVWPLPQNEQFF
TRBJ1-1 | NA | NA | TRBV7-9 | CASSLQYTEAFF
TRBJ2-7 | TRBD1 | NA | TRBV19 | CASSAGRDREQYF
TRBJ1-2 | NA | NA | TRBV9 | CASSVASVRGKGGYTF
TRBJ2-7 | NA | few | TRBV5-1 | CATSTGASYEQYF
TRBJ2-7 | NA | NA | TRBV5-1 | CASSLAPGDSYEQYF
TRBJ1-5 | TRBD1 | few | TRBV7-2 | CASSQRTGSNQPQHF
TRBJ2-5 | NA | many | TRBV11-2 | CASSLDLGRGWETQYF
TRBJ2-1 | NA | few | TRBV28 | CASRGQGSNEQFF
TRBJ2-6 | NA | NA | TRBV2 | CASSDSSGANVLTF
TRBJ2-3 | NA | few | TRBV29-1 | CSITGGSGGTDTQYF